Below, 17 T cell receptor beta chains from the same sample are listed, as sequenced in a study of T cell changes during pregnancy in multiple sclerosis. The table came from immunoSEQ multiplex PCR; TCRdb's copy has only in-frame clones and leaves some out. The repertoire holds some 31,000 clones, with about nine tenths as singletons. The input for sequencing was CD8+ T cells from peripheral blood mononuclear cells, taken in the second trimester of pregnancy. All receptors derive from a female donor with multiple sclerosis, enrolled in a pregnancy study.

The gene calls are TRBV28 and TRBJ1-5, with D possibly matching TRBD1 (5 bases). The CDR3 is 16 residues long. Germline lookup yields CDR1 MDHEN and CDR2 SYDVKM. V shed 0 bases and J shed 0 bases, with 9 bases lying between them. Here the CDR3 reads CASSLWTDYSNQPQHF. As DNA, the CDR3 is TGTGCCAGCAGTTTATGGACAGATTATAGCAATCAGCCCCAGCATTTT.

This chain joins TRBV11-2 and TRBJ2-7; D may be TRBD2 (6 bases). V shed 3 bases and J shed 2 bases, with 11 bases lying between them. This CDR3 comprises 14 residues. Germline V gives CDR1 SGHAT, CDR2 FQNNGV. Here the CDR3 reads CASSFSGPPYEQYF. The CDR3 DNA is TGTGCCAGCAGCTTTAGCGGACCCCCCTACGAGCAGTACTTC.

J is TRBJ2-7 and V is TRBV11-2; 9 bases agree with TRBD2. The CDR3 is 15 residues long. The germline V gene encodes CDR1 SGHAT and CDR2 FQNNGV. Germline trimming cut 7 bases from V and 2 bases from J; bases unmatched to any gene: 9. CDR3 sequence: CASTPGAGGPYEQYF. The CDR3 nucleotides are TGTGCCAGCACCCCAGGAGCGGGGGGACCCTACGAGCAGTACTTC.

V usage is TRBV7-9 and J usage is TRBJ2-1, with TRBD1 matching 8 bases. CDR3 size: 16 residues. Germline V lookup: CDR1 SEHNR, CDR2 FQNEAQ (reference sequence). V shed 2 bases and J 4 bases; nucleotides not matched to a gene: 7. CDR3 sequence: CASSLSTGGRYNEQFF. CDR3 nucleotide sequence: TGTGCCAGCAGCTTATCTACAGGGGGTAGGTACAATGAGCAGTTCTTC. The full variable domain, with the rest looked up from reference TRBV7-9 and TRBJ2-1, is DTGVSQNPRHKITKRGQNVTFRCDPISEHNRLYWYRQTLGQGPEFLTYFQNEAQLEKSRLLSDRFSAERPKGSFSTLEIQRTEQGDSAMYLCASSLSTGGRYNEQFFGPGTRLTVL.

The chain links TRBV15 to TRBJ1-3, with 7 bases matching TRBD1. Unmatched junction bases numbered 4, after V lost 4 bases and J lost 4 bases. CDR1 is LNHNV, CDR2 YYDKDF, per germline (reference sequence). The length of the CDR3 is 14 residues. The CDR3: CATSNDREGNTIYF. Here the CDR3 DNA reads TGTGCCACCAGCAACGACAGGGAAGGAAACACCATATATTTT.

This chain connects TRBV5-6 to TRBJ2-7; 7 nucleotides align to TRBD2. The CDR3 consists of 15 residues. The germline CDR1 and CDR2 sequences are SGHDT and YYEEEE. The V segment lost 2 bases and the J segment 2 bases; nucleotides outside the gene matches: 7. The CDR3 coding sequence is TGTGCCAGCAGCTTATGGCTAGCGGATACCTACGAGCAGTACTTC. Translated: CASSLWLADTYEQYF. Full variable domain (missing parts from reference TRBV5-6 and TRBJ2-7): DAGVTQSPTHLIKTRGQQVTLRCSPKSGHDTVSWYQQALGQGPQFIFQYYEEEERQRGNFPDRFSGHQFPNYSSELNVNALLLGDSALYLCASSLWLADTYEQYFGPGTRLTVT.

The chain has TRBV7-9 and TRBJ1-1; D remains unclear. The CDR3 is made up of 15 amino acids. V was clipped by 5 bases and J by 0 bases, with 13 bases between them. From germline, CDR1 is SEHNR and CDR2 FQNEAQ (reference sequence). CDR3: CASSPPAGMNTEAFF. The CDR3 nucleotides read TGTGCCAGCAGCCCCCCTGCGGGGATGAACACTGAAGCTTTCTTT.

The chain joins TRBV10-2 to TRBJ2-1; D is perhaps TRBD1 (6 bases). The CDR3 has 14 amino acids. Trimming removed 8 bases at V and 5 bases at J, with 16 bases between. The germline V gene encodes CDR1 WSHSY and CDR2 SAAADI. In DNA form, the CDR3 reads TGCGCCAGCGCGTTACAGGGATATCACAATGAGCAGTTCTTC. Translated: CASALQGYHNEQFF.

The chain links TRBV5-8 to TRBJ2-5; TRBD2 is a possible D gene (6 bases). Germline CDR1 and CDR2: SGHTS and YDEGEE. CDR3 length equals 15 residues. Trimming stripped 4 bases from V and 5 bases from J, with 18 bases between. The CDR3 loop is CASSSTGALGETQYF. CDR3 in DNA: TGTGCCAGCAGCAGCACGGGAGCGCTTGGGGAGACCCAGTACTTC.

The CDR3 loop reads CASSYRTDEPSNYGYTF. CDR3 bases: TGTGCCAGCAGTTATCGGACAGACGAACCTTCCAACTATGGCTACACCTTC. The chain employs TRBV28 and TRBJ1-2, with a possible D match to TRBD1 (6 bases). Germline loops: CDR1 MDHEN, CDR2 SYDVKM. The V end was cut by 4 bases, the J end by 2 bases, with 20 bases between. The CDR3 spans 17 residues.

The chain is built from TRBV4-3 and TRBJ2-7; 12 nucleotides line up with TRBD2. The CDR3 is made up of 17 amino acids. With V trimmed by 0 bases and J by 6 bases, 9 bases remained unmatched. Looked up from germline, CDR1 is LGHNA and CDR2 is YSLEER. DNA of the CDR3: TGCGCCAGCAGCCAAGAGGGCTTCGCTAGCGGGAGGGGCGAGCAGTACTTC. Translated, it gives CASSQEGFASGRGEQYF.

The chain employs TRBV6-5 and TRBJ2-1; perhaps TRBD2 as D (6 bases). The V end was cut by 7 bases, the J end by 7 bases, with 14 bases between. CDR1 MNHEY and CDR2 SVGAGI come from the germline V gene. The CDR3 totals 13 residues. The CDR3 sequence: CASMGGGGNEQFF. The CDR3 nucleotides read TGTGCCAGCATGGGAGGAGGAGGGAATGAGCAGTTCTTC.

This clone has a handful of counts. This chain uses TRBV28 with TRBJ2-7, with 8 bases fitting TRBD2. The germline V gene encodes CDR1 MDHEN and CDR2 SYDVKM. CDR3 size: 17 residues. The V and J ends lost 2 bases and 5 bases, in that order; junction bases with no gene match: 14. The CDR3 bases are TGTGCCAGCAGTTTAATTTTAGCCGGGAGGGCGGGCGACGAGCAGTACTTC. Translation: CASSLILAGRAGDEQYF.

The chain is built from TRBV6-1 and TRBJ1-1; D is perhaps TRBD1 (6 bases). Germline CDR1 reads MNHNS; CDR2 reads SASEGT. The V end was cut by 2 bases, the J end by 7 bases, with 14 bases between. There are 14 residues in the CDR3. The CDR3 here is CASSEYGQLYEAFF. The CDR3 region has the DNA TGTGCCAGCAGTGAATATGGACAGTTATATGAAGCTTTCTTT.

The V and J genes are TRBV2 and TRBJ2-7; D is possibly TRBD1 (6 bases). The CDR3 totals 19 residues. Trimming removed 7 bases at V and 2 bases at J, with 30 bases between. CDR1 is SNHLY, CDR2 FYNNEI, per germline. CDR3 loop: CASTIGLDSSLPGPYEQYF. In DNA, the CDR3 is TGTGCCAGCACTATAGGATTGGACAGCTCTCTCCCAGGCCCCTACGAGCAGTACTTC.

This chain uses TRBV14 with TRBJ2-5, with 12 nucleotides matching TRBD2. Germline trimming cut 6 bases from V and 2 bases from J; bases unmatched to any gene: 10. The CDR3 has 17 residues. The V gene's germline CDR1 is SGHDN and CDR2 FVKESK. The CDR3 here is CASRGDGTSGQQETQYF. For the CDR3, the DNA is TGTGCCAGCAGGGGAGACGGGACTAGCGGGCAACAAGAGACCCAGTACTTC.

The rearrangement uses TRBV7-9 and TRBJ2-1; TRBD1 is a possible D gene (6 bases). Germline lookup yields CDR1 SEHNR and CDR2 FQNEAQ (reference sequence). The CDR3 runs 15 residues. With 1 base removed from V and 4 bases from J, the gap between germline ends came to 11 bases. The CDR3 protein is CASSLETGPYNEQFF. The CDR3 nucleotides are TGTGCCAGCAGCTTAGAGACAGGACCATACAATGAGCAGTTCTTC.